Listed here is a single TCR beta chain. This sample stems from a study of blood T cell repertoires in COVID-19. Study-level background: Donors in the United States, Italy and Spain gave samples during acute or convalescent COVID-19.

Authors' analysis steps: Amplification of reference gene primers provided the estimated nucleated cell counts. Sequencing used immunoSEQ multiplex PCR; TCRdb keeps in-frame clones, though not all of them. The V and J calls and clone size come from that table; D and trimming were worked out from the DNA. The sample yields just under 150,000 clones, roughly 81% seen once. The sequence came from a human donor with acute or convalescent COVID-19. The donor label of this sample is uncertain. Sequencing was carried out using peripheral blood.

The CDR3 DNA is TGCGCCAGCAGCGTCAAACCGGGTCCGAACACTGAAGCTTTCTTT. Residues: CASSVKPGPNTEAFF. The chain is built from TRBV5-1 and TRBJ1-1, with D unresolved. Germline V gene data show CDR1 as SGHRS and CDR2 as YFSETQ. V dropped 4 bases and J dropped 1 base, with 14 bases sitting between them. This CDR3 is 15 amino acids long.